Listed here are 15 T cell receptor beta chains from one sample, sequenced in a study of blood T cell repertoires in COVID-19. Assay used: immunoSEQ multiplex PCR; TCRdb lists only in-frame clones, some missing. Seen here are 200,000 to 300,000 clones, about 87% observed once, and the top ten hold less than 10%. Sequences were obtained from peripheral blood. The receptors here all came from a human donor in a cohort sampled during active COVID-19.

This chain connects TRBV5-5 to TRBJ1-1; D might be TRBD1 (5 bases). The CDR3 covers 13 residues. Trimming shortened V by 2 bases and J by 4 bases, and 9 bases separated the two germline ends. Germline CDR1 reads SGHKS; CDR2 reads YYEKEE (reference sequence). The CDR3 spells CASSFQGSTEAFF. CDR3 DNA: TGTGCCAGCAGCTTTCAGGGTTCCACTGAAGCTTTCTTT.

The CDR3 DNA is TGTGCCATCAGTGAGTCATCAAGGCGGGACGGACAGCCCCAGCATTTT. It encodes CAISESSRRDGQPQHF. The chain has TRBV10-3 and TRBJ1-5; tentatively, D is TRBD1 (5 bases). V shed 0 bases and J shed 7 bases, with 16 bases lying between them. The germline V gene encodes CDR1 ENHRY and CDR2 SYGVKD. The CDR3 runs 16 residues.

V is TRBV6-1 and J is TRBJ1-1; 8 bases fit TRBD1. CDR3 length: 15 amino acids. Germline CDR1 MNHNS, CDR2 SASEGT. V dropped 2 bases and J dropped 1; count of bases not matched to a gene: 3. The CDR3 DNA sequence: TGTGCCAGCAGTGAACCCGGGACAGGGAACACTGAAGCTTTCTTT. It encodes CASSEPGTGNTEAFF.

This clone appeared a few times. The chain couples TRBV7-2 to TRBJ1-5; possibly TRBD1 for D (6 bases). CDR1 and CDR2 (germline): SGHTA, FQGNSA. This CDR3 contains 13 residues. The V end lost 5 bases, the J end lost 4 bases, and 9 bases lay between the germline ends. The CDR3, as DNA: TGTGCCAGCAGCCGTGGACAGAATCAGCCCCAGCATTTT. It specifies CASSRGQNQPQHF.

In its sample, this clone was seen many times. This chain connects TRBV11-2 to TRBJ2-2; D remains unclear. Germline V gene lookup returns CDR1 SGHAT and CDR2 FQNNGV. V was cut by 6 bases and J by 6 bases, with 8 bases left in between. The CDR3 sequence is 12 residues long. CDR3 bases: TGTGCCAGCAGAGGCAGCGCCGGGGAGCTGTTTTTT. Amino acids: CASRGSAGELFF.

The V gene is TRBV5-1, the J gene TRBJ1-3; 7 bases agree with TRBD1. CDR1 and CDR2 (germline): SGHRS, YFSETQ. V shed 5 bases, J shed 2 bases, and the junction held 10 bases outside the gene matches. There are 16 residues in the CDR3. As DNA, the CDR3 is TGCGCCAGCAGACGTAGTACAGGGGACACTGGAAACACCATATATTTT. The encoded protein is CASRRSTGDTGNTIYF.

The chain combines TRBV3-1 (or the pseudogene TRBV3-2) with TRBJ2-3, with 7 positions matching TRBD2. The CDR3 covers 16 residues. V dropped 0 bases and J dropped 5; count of bases not matched to a gene: 8. In germline, CDR1 is LGHDT, CDR2 YNNKEL (reference sequence). The CDR3 nucleotides read TGTGCCAGCAGCCAAGATGTAGGGGCTAGCGGAGATACGCAGTATTTT. Amino acids: CASSQDVGASGDTQYF.

The chain joins TRBV15 to TRBJ1-2, with D unclear. CDR1 and CDR2 from the germline V gene are LNHNV and YYDKDF (reference sequence). V lost 0 bases, J lost 6 bases, and 8 bases lay in between. The CDR3 contains 13 residues. The CDR3 here is CATSRDTTDGYTF. The CDR3 DNA is TGTGCCACCAGCAGAGATACCACAGATGGCTACACCTTC.

The chain carries TRBV6-5 and TRBJ2-7; unclear D gene. The V gene lost 0 bases and the J gene lost 9 bases, with 12 bases spanning the gap. CDR1 and CDR2 from the germline V gene are MNHEY and SVGAGI. This CDR3 has 13 residues. CDR3 in amino acids: CASSYSQIARQYF. DNA of the CDR3: TGTGCCAGCAGTTACTCGCAGATAGCACGGCAGTACTTC.

CDR3 loop: CASSPGTFGDEKLFF. DNA for the CDR3: TGTGCCAGCAGCCCGGGGACATTTGGGGATGAAAAACTGTTTTTT. The chain links TRBV5-5 to TRBJ1-4; TRBD1 might be the D (6 bases). V lost 4 bases and J 6 bases, leaving 16 bases between the germline ends. The CDR3 loop spans 15 amino acids. The germline V gene encodes CDR1 SGHKS and CDR2 YYEKEE (reference sequence).

The chain couples TRBV7-8 to TRBJ2-1; D is undetermined. In germline, CDR1 is SGHVS, CDR2 FQNEAQ. Trimming took 0 bases from V and 12 from J, leaving 18 bases between them. CDR3 length: 15 amino acids. CDR3 protein: CASSLAAPETATQFF. For the CDR3, the DNA is TGTGCCAGCAGCTTAGCGGCACCTGAAACAGCCACGCAGTTCTTC.

This clone was observed a handful of times. Written as DNA, the CDR3 is TGTGCCAGCAGTGGGGGGACAGGGGTTTTTGGCTACACCTTC. Translation: CASSGGTGVFGYTF. This chain connects TRBV25-1 to TRBJ1-2, with 10 nucleotides matching TRBD1. V lost 4 bases and J lost 7; bases outside the gene matches: 6. The CDR3 contains 14 residues. Germline lookup yields CDR1 MGHDK and CDR2 SYGVNS.

Note on this clone: The sample carries other DNA sequences with the same CDR3. The chain is built from TRBV5-1 and TRBJ2-3; no definite D call. Trimming removed 1 base from V and 1 base from J, with 10 bases in between. The CDR3 is 15 residues long. CDR1 SGHRS and CDR2 YFSETQ come from the germline V gene. CDR3 in amino acids: CASSLRGVGTDTQYF. CDR3 bases: TGCGCCAGCAGCTTGAGAGGCGTGGGCACAGATACGCAGTATTTT. Supplemented by reference TRBV5-1 and TRBJ2-3, the full variable domain reads KAGVTQTPRYLIKTRGQQVTLSCSPISGHRSVSWYQQTPGQGLQFLFEYFSETQRNKGNFPGRFSGRQFSNSRSEMNVSTLELGDSALYLCASSLRGVGTDTQYFGPGTRLTVL.

The rearrangement links TRBV10-2 to TRBJ1-1, with 9 bases fitting TRBD1. Trimming took 4 bases from V and 8 from J; bases not matched to a gene: 8. The CDR3 contains 14 residues. The germline V gene encodes CDR1 WSHSY and CDR2 SAAADI. The CDR3 reads CASSGGQGRLEAFF. CDR3 in DNA: TGCGCCAGCAGTGGGGGACAGGGAAGGTTGGAAGCTTTCTTT.

The chain is built from TRBV29-1 and TRBJ2-7, with TRBD1 matching over 8 bases. The CDR3 extends over 14 amino acids. V gave up 4 bases and J gave up 1 base; unmatched junction bases: 6. Per the germline V gene, CDR1 is SQVTM and CDR2 is ANQGSEA. The DNA for the CDR3 is TGCAGCGTTGCCGGGACAGGCACATCCTACGAGCAGTACTTC. Encoded protein: CSVAGTGTSYEQYF.